One sample yielded the 32 T cell receptor beta chains listed below, sequenced in a study of ipilimumab plus nivolumab after autologous stem cell transplantation. Profiling relied on immunoSEQ multiplex PCR, and the TCRdb table lists in-frame clones only, not all of them. The repertoire holds about 84,000 clones, 65% to 85% seen once, with roughly 2% in the top ten. Specimen: PBMCs, collected in a trial of ipilimumab plus nivolumab as post-transplant consolidation. Receptor source: a male donor with diffuse large B-cell lymphoma.

This clone was counted between two and nine times. The chain employs TRBV4-2 and TRBJ1-2; D is ambiguous. Germline V lookup: CDR1 LGHNA, CDR2 YNFKEQ. The CDR3 runs 12 residues. V was clipped by 2 bases and J by 5 bases, with 6 bases between them. The CDR3 here is CASSQPGYGYTF. The CDR3 DNA is TGTGCCAGCAGCCAACCGGGTTATGGCTACACCTTC.

The chain uses TRBV4-1 and TRBJ2-3; unclear D gene. Trimming left V 6 bases short and J 0 bases short, with 10 bases between. The CDR3 length is 14 residues. Germline CDR1 is MGHRA and CDR2 is YSYEKL. The CDR3 nucleotides read TGCGCCAGCAGTCCCATTACTAGCACAGATACGCAGTATTTT. This translates into CASSPITSTDTQYF.

This clone was observed once. The genes are TRBV5-1 and TRBJ1-2; D unresolved. Trimming removed 4 bases from V and 0 bases from J, with 13 bases in between. Germline CDR1 SGHRS, CDR2 YFSETQ. The CDR3 consists of 15 residues. The CDR3 sequence is CASSLGSIANYGYTF. DNA for the CDR3: TGCGCCAGCAGCCTCGGGTCAATTGCTAACTATGGCTACACCTTC.

This chain links TRBV5-1 with TRBJ1-2; D is uncertain. CDR1 SGHRS and CDR2 YFSETQ come from the germline V gene. Trimming shortened V by 0 bases and J by 0 bases, and 9 bases separated the two germline ends. The CDR3 runs 15 residues. The CDR3 protein is CASSLARAANYGYTF. Here the CDR3 DNA reads TGCGCCAGCAGCTTGGCTAGGGCCGCTAACTATGGCTACACCTTC.

This clone was seen once. The chain joins TRBV19 to TRBJ2-3; 7 positions match TRBD2. The germline V gene encodes CDR1 LNHDA and CDR2 SQIVND (reference sequence). CDR3 length equals 17 residues. Germline trimming cut 0 bases from V and 2 bases from J; bases unmatched to any gene: 8. CDR3 loop: CASSIDPPGGTTDTQYF. CDR3 coding DNA: TGTGCCAGTAGTATAGATCCCCCGGGGGGTACCACAGATACGCAGTATTTT.

The chain carries TRBV7-3 and TRBJ2-5; no firm D call. The ends were cut back, 3 bases at V and 7 bases at J, with 15 bases in the middle. CDR1 SGHTA and CDR2 FQGTGA come from the germline V gene. CDR3 length equals 14 residues. CDR3 region: CASSFGATRGTQYF. The CDR3 DNA is TGTGCCAGCAGCTTTGGAGCCACCAGAGGGACCCAGTACTTC.

The V gene is TRBV5-1, the J gene TRBJ2-5, with 7 positions matching TRBD1. The CDR3 extends over 14 amino acids. Germline CDR1 reads SGHRS; CDR2 reads YFSETQ. The ends lost 4 bases at V and 0 bases at J; junction bases unmatched: 3. Here the CDR3 DNA reads TGCGCCAGCAGCACGGGACAGTACCAAGAGACCCAGTACTTC. Its translation: CASSTGQYQETQYF.

The V and J genes are TRBV4-1 and TRBJ1-6; TRBD1 agrees at 7 bases. CDR1 is MGHRA, CDR2 YSYEKL, per germline. This CDR3 region has 17 residues. J was trimmed by 10 bases and V by 5 bases; bases with no gene match: 17. In DNA, the CDR3 is TGCGCCAGCAGCTCAAGACCCCAGACAGGGAAAGGCTCACCCCTCCACTTT. This translates into CASSSRPQTGKGSPLHF.

The chain employs TRBV19 and TRBJ2-5, with 8 bases fitting TRBD2. CDR3 size: 14 residues. With 3 bases clipped from V and 3 bases from J, the junction kept 3 bases outside the gene matches. CDR1 is LNHDA and CDR2 is SQIVND in the germline V gene (reference sequence). The CDR3 loop reads CASSIQAGEETQYF. The CDR3 nucleotides are TGTGCCAGTAGTATCCAAGCGGGGGAAGAGACCCAGTACTTC.

This chain links TRBV5-1 with TRBJ2-5; D gene ambiguous. Per germline, CDR1 SGHRS and CDR2 YFSETQ. Trimming took off 1 base at V and 5 bases at J, with 15 bases between the two ends. The length of the CDR3 is 15 residues. Here the CDR3 reads CASSLRRAGRETQYF. CDR3 DNA: TGCGCCAGCAGCTTGCGAAGGGCTGGAAGGGAGACCCAGTACTTC.

CDR3 coding DNA: TGTGCCAGCAGTTTTACCAGGACAGCGGGAGGCTACACCTTC. Amino acid sequence: CASSFTRTAGGYTF. The chain links TRBV6-5 to TRBJ1-2; maybe TRBD1 (6 bases). CDR3 length: 14 amino acids. Germline-derived CDR1 and CDR2 are MNHEY and SVGAGI. Trimming pared 4 bases from V and 8 bases from J, leaving 17 bases between.

The chain combines TRBV7-2 with TRBJ1-4; D perhaps matches TRBD1 (5 bases). The CDR3 runs 15 residues. Between the trimmed V and J ends, which lost 5 bases and 2 bases, there was a span of 12 bases. Germline CDR1 is SGHTA and CDR2 is FQGNSA. CDR3 DNA: TGTGCCAGCAGCCCGAGGCGGGGGACTAATGAAAAACTGTTTTTT. Its protein product is CASSPRRGTNEKLFF.

The rearrangement joins TRBV19 to TRBJ2-1; 9 bases are shared with TRBD2. CDR1 and CDR2 from the germline V gene are LNHDA and SQIVND (reference sequence). The CDR3 sequence is 19 residues long. The junction had 11 bases not matched to a gene; V was cut back by 2 bases and J by 0 bases. CDR3 region: CASSIRAAGGRSSYNEQFF. CDR3 DNA sequence: TGTGCCAGTAGTATACGGGCAGCGGGGGGCCGTAGCTCCTACAATGAGCAGTTCTTC.

This clone was counted only a few times. The rearrangement links TRBV19 to TRBJ1-6, with unresolved D. CDR1 and CDR2 (germline): LNHDA, SQIVND (reference sequence). V lost 7 bases, J lost 1 base, and 23 bases lay in between. The CDR3 runs 19 residues. The CDR3 sequence: CASMIGTLVGRSYNSPLHF. The CDR3 nucleotides read TGTGCCAGTATGATAGGCACTTTAGTAGGTAGGTCCTATAATTCACCCCTCCACTTT.

The chain links TRBV7-9 to TRBJ2-7; the D gene is possibly TRBD1 (6 bases). Germline V lookup: CDR1 SEHNR, CDR2 FQNEAQ (reference sequence). Trimming shortened V by 5 bases and J by 5 bases, and 16 bases separated the two germline ends. This CDR3 has 14 residues. Here the CDR3 reads CASSPQGNRDEQYF. The DNA for the CDR3 is TGTGCCAGCAGCCCCCAAGGGAACAGGGACGAGCAGTACTTC.

This chain links TRBV19 with TRBJ2-1; D is unclear. The CDR3 length is 14 residues. Germline lookup yields CDR1 LNHDA and CDR2 SQIVND (reference sequence). Trimming shortened V by 3 bases and J by 5 bases, and 11 bases separated the two germline ends. The chain's CDR3 is CASSMRQANNEQFF. The CDR3 DNA reads as TGTGCCAGTAGTATGAGGCAGGCCAACAATGAGCAGTTCTTC.

This sequence joins TRBV6-6 and TRBJ2-7; 9 bases align to TRBD1. Per germline, CDR1 MNHNY and CDR2 SVGAGI (reference sequence). V shed 2 bases and J 4 bases; nucleotides not matched to a gene: 3. CDR3 length: 14 residues. In DNA, the CDR3 is TGTGCCAGCAGTTACCGGGACAGGGAGTACGAGCAGTACTTC. Protein: CASSYRDREYEQYF.

This clone occurred once. CDR3: CASSYSGSYEQYF. CDR3 DNA sequence: TGTGCCAGCAGTTACTCCGGGTCCTACGAGCAGTACTTC. This chain connects TRBV6-6 to TRBJ2-7; D is ambiguous. Germline V CDR1 and CDR2: MNHNY, SVGAGI (reference sequence). This CDR3 region has 13 residues. The V end lost 0 bases, the J end lost 1 base, and 4 bases lay between the germline ends.

V is TRBV6-7 and J is TRBJ1-5, with D possibly matching TRBD1 (5 bases). TRBV6-7 is assigned to the ORF class and has an uncertain function. The germline V and J ends were trimmed by 5 bases and 2 bases, with 22 bases remaining between them. The CDR3 is made up of 18 amino acids. As DNA, the CDR3 is TGTGCCAGCAGTAATACTACAAAGAAGACGGGGGGCAATCAGCCCCAGCATTTT. Protein sequence: CASSNTTKKTGGNQPQHF.

The chain uses TRBV7-2 and TRBJ2-3; D might be TRBD1 (6 bases). Trimming pared 6 bases from V and 4 bases from J, leaving 23 bases between. The CDR3 has 17 residues. Germline V lookup: CDR1 SGHTA, CDR2 FQGNSA. In DNA, the CDR3 is TGTGCCAGCAGTTCCGACCGTGGGACAAATATCGCAGATACGCAGTATTTT. Its translation: CASSSDRGTNIADTQYF.

V usage is TRBV5-5 and J usage is TRBJ1-4; D is possibly TRBD1 (5 bases). The V gene lost 4 bases and the J gene lost 6 bases, with 19 bases spanning the gap. The CDR3 is made up of 16 amino acids. CDR1 is SGHKS and CDR2 is YYEKEE in the germline V gene (reference sequence). The DNA for the CDR3 is TGTGCCAGCAGCCCCCATTGGGGGTACGTGGATGAAAAACTGTTTTTT. This encodes CASSPHWGYVDEKLFF.

The rearrangement links TRBV6-4 to TRBJ2-7, with TRBD2 identical over 8 bases. This CDR3 spans 16 amino acids. Trimming removed 7 bases from V and 3 bases from J; junction bases left unmatched: 14. Germline V gives CDR1 MRHNA, CDR2 SNTAGT. The CDR3 nucleotides are TGTGCCAGCACCCACCTGCGGGGCGGGGGGTTCTACGAGCAGTACTTC. Protein sequence: CASTHLRGGGFYEQYF.

The gene calls are TRBV6-5 and TRBJ1-2, with 10 bases lining up with TRBD1. The CDR3 runs 13 residues. Germline V lookup: CDR1 MNHEY, CDR2 SVGAGI. Losses at the gene ends were 6 bases for V and 9 bases for J; bases not matched to a gene: 7. The DNA of the CDR3 is TGTGCCAGCAGGGGGACAGGGGAATTGAGCTACACCTTC. Translating gives CASRGTGELSYTF.

The chain recombines TRBV2 with TRBJ1-5, with 7 bases matching TRBD1. Trimming removed 7 bases from V and 4 bases from J; junction bases left unmatched: 10. This CDR3 contains 15 residues. Germline V gives CDR1 SNHLY, CDR2 FYNNEI. The CDR3 sequence is CASKGPGTVNQPQHF. The CDR3 region has the DNA TGTGCCAGCAAAGGACCCGGGACAGTTAATCAGCCCCAGCATTTT.

The V and J genes are TRBV6-5 and TRBJ1-5, with D uncertain. V shed 5 bases and J shed 1 base, with 12 bases lying between them. This CDR3 is built from 15 residues. The germline V gene encodes CDR1 MNHEY and CDR2 SVGAGI. CDR3 sequence reads: CASSHDRSSNQPQHF. As DNA, the CDR3 is TGTGCCAGCAGTCACGACCGATCGAGCAATCAGCCCCAGCATTTT.

The chain recombines TRBV4-1 with TRBJ2-2, with TRBD1 matching over 10 bases. Germline V gene lookup returns CDR1 MGHRA and CDR2 YSYEKL. The junction had 14 bases not matched to a gene; V was cut back by 1 base and J by 6 bases. The CDR3 is 19 amino acids. Here the CDR3 reads CASSQAPTSGTGVPGELFF. In DNA, the CDR3 is TGCGCCAGCAGCCAAGCCCCCACCAGCGGGACAGGGGTCCCCGGGGAGCTGTTTTTT.

The genes are TRBV5-1 and TRBJ2-7; D is possibly TRBD2 (7 bases). Trimming removed 0 bases from V and 6 bases from J, with 16 bases in between. The CDR3 spans 15 residues. The V gene's germline CDR1 is SGHRS and CDR2 YFSETQ. CDR3 protein: CASSLGGGGAAEQYF. The CDR3 DNA follows: TGCGCCAGCAGCTTGGGGGGAGGGGGGGCCGCCGAGCAGTACTTC.

The chain joins TRBV28 to TRBJ2-2; D gene unclear. Germline CDR1 and CDR2: MDHEN and SYDVKM. The CDR3 runs to 13 residues. Trimming pared 6 bases from V and 4 bases from J, leaving 9 bases between. Here the CDR3 reads CASSRQTTGELFF. For the CDR3, the DNA is TGTGCCAGCAGCCGTCAAACCACCGGGGAGCTGTTTTTT.

This clone has just one count. The V gene is TRBV7-2, the J gene TRBJ2-1; D might be TRBD2 (7 bases). Germline CDR1 is SGHTA and CDR2 is FQGNSA. Trimming stripped 0 bases from V and 9 bases from J, with 12 bases between. This CDR3 contains 14 residues. The CDR3 region is CASSLAGGPSEQFF. The CDR3 coding sequence is TGTGCCAGCAGCTTAGCGGGGGGGCCCAGTGAGCAGTTCTTC.

Remarks on this clone: One end of the junction varies from germline; a read error may be responsible. J is TRBJ1-1 and V is TRBV5-1, with D possibly being TRBD1 (6 bases). The CDR3 has 14 amino acids. The germline V gene encodes CDR1 SGHRS and CDR2 YFSETQ. CDR3: CASSLDRQNTEAFF. CDR3 DNA: TGCGCCAGCAGTTTGGACAGACAGAACACTGAAGCTTTCTTT.

V and J are TRBV2 and TRBJ1-5, with D possibly being TRBD1 (6 bases). This CDR3 has 20 residues. Trimming stripped 5 bases from V and 1 base from J, with 27 bases between. Germline V CDR1 and CDR2: SNHLY, FYNNEI. The CDR3 loop is CASSLRGGGRSDESNQPQHF. In nucleotides, the CDR3 is TGTGCCAGCAGTCTCAGAGGGGGGGGGAGGTCAGATGAGAGCAATCAGCCCCAGCATTTT.

This sequence joins TRBV7-2 and TRBJ1-3; no firm D call. The germline CDR1 and CDR2 sequences are SGHTA and FQGNSA. V gave up 2 bases and J gave up 1 base, with 12 bases separating them. This CDR3 has 16 amino acids. The CDR3 loop is CASSLQILGSGNTIYF. The CDR3 region has the DNA TGTGCCAGCAGCTTACAGATCCTGGGATCTGGAAACACCATATATTTT.